Included here is one TCR beta chain sequence, with context. These data come from a study of technical replicates of blood from four donors. This table comes from immunoSEQ multiplex PCR, and its TCRdb copy is limited to in-frame clones, with some not included. The sample contains roughly 80,000 clones, approximately 96% of which appear only once. This CDR3 has 15 residues. Germline V gene lookup returns CDR1 MNHEY and CDR2 SMNVEV (reference sequence). V lost 4 bases and J lost 4, with 16 bases in between. This sequence originates from a human donor in good health. This sequence joins TRBV27 and TRBJ1-2; maybe TRBD1 (6 bases). Sequencing was done on a sample of T cells isolated from PBMCs. The CDR3, as DNA: TGTGCCAGCAGTTACGGGCTACAGGGTGGCTATGGCTACACCTTC. Encoded protein: CASSYGLQGGYGYTF.